Listed below are T cell receptor beta chains from one sample, sequenced in a study of shared clonotypes between healthy human individuals. Profiling relied on immunoSEQ multiplex PCR, and the TCRdb table lists in-frame clones only, not all of them. The sample includes fewer than 850,000 clones, about 97% seen only once; the top ten take about 0.25%. Material for sequencing was naive CD8+ T cells sorted from blood. These receptors were obtained from a man under 40 in good health. Each CDR3 is given with its conserved first and last residue. The D gene is left open where the match is weak. Expanded clones get a size class; other rows say once, few or many, or leave the size out.

size	V	J	D	DNA	CDR3
-	TRBV27	TRBJ2-7	-	TGTGCCAGCAGTCTGGACGGTATCGAGCAGTACTTC	CASSLDGIEQYF
-	TRBV7-9	TRBJ2-1	-	TGTGCCAGCACGGGAATCAATGAGCAGTTCTTC	CASTGINEQFF
-	TRBV27	TRBJ2-3	-	TGTGCCAGCAGTCCTCCCTGGGTTAGCGGACACACAGATACGCAGTATTTT	CASSPPWVSGHTDTQYF
-	TRBV10-3	TRBJ2-1	TRBD2	TGTGCCATCAGTGAGGGATCGGGACTAGCGGGAGTGAGTGAGCAGTTCTTC	CAISEGSGLAGVSEQFF
once	TRBV18	TRBJ2-1	TRBD2	TGTGCCAGCTCACCCGGAGCCGGGACTAAACTGGGCGGTGAGCAGTTCTTC	CASSPGAGTKLGGEQFF
-	TRBV5-4	TRBJ1-2	TRBD1	TGTGCCAGCAGCCCTAGGACAGGAGGCTACACCTTC	CASSPRTGGYTF
-	TRBV28	TRBJ2-7	TRBD1	TGTGCCAGCACCGACAGGGATCGTCCCTACGAGCAGTACTTC	CASTDRDRPYEQYF
-	TRBV19	TRBJ2-7	-	TGTGCCAGTAGTATAGGAACAGGTGACTACGAGCAGTACTTC	CASSIGTGDYEQYF
-	TRBV2	TRBJ2-1	TRBD2	TGTGCCAGCAGTGAGGTAGCGGGAGGTTACAATGAGCAGTTCTTC	CASSEVAGGYNEQFF
-	TRBV4-1	TRBJ2-5	TRBD2	TGCGCCAGCAGCCAAGATCGCGGGGGTCTGGAGACCCAGTACTTC	CASSQDRGGLETQYF
-	TRBV6-1	TRBJ2-7	TRBD2	TGTGCCAGCAGTGAAAGGTTAGCGGGTGGGTACGAGCAGTACTTC	CASSERLAGGYEQYF
-	TRBV7-2	TRBJ2-6	TRBD1	TGTGCCAGCAGCATAGAGGACAGGGGAATCTGGGCCAACGTCCTGACTTTC	CASSIEDRGIWANVLTF
-	TRBV29-1	TRBJ2-7	TRBD2	TGCAGCGTAATAGCGGGAGTCGCCTACGAGCAGTACTTC	CSVIAGVAYEQYF
-	TRBV11-3	TRBJ2-1	TRBD2	TGTGCCAGCAGCCCCCGGACTAGCGGGAGCGGCAATGAGCAGTTCTTC	CASSPRTSGSGNEQFF
-	TRBV27	TRBJ2-6	-	TGTGCCAGCAGTTTAGCGGTTGGGGCCAACGTCCTGACTTTC	CASSLAVGANVLTF
-	TRBV11-3	TRBJ2-1	TRBD2	TGTGCCAGCAGCTTAGATACGACTAGCGGACTCTACAATGAGCAGTTCTTC	CASSLDTTSGLYNEQFF
-	TRBV7-8	TRBJ1-5	-	TGTGCCAGCAGCCCAGACTCAGGGAGTGGGGGCAATCAGCCCCAGCATTTT	CASSPDSGSGGNQPQHF
-	TRBV20-1	TRBJ2-1	-	TGCAGTGCTCCGCAGGGAAATGAGCAGTTCTTC	CSAPQGNEQFF
-	TRBV7-7	TRBJ1-3	-	TGTGCTAGCAGACCTGGACACCTCAAGGAACTCTCTGGAAACACCATATATTTT	CASRPGHLKELSGNTIYF
-	TRBV4-1	TRBJ2-1	-	TGCGCCAGCAGCCAAGTAGAAATCCACAATGAGCAGTTCTTC	CASSQVEIHNEQFF
-	TRBV6-5	TRBJ2-7	TRBD1	TGTGCCAGCAGTTGGACAGGCAACTCCTACGAGCAGTACTTC	CASSWTGNSYEQYF
once	TRBV7-9	TRBJ2-1	-	TGTGCCAGCAGCTTAGTTTTAGGCGGGACGGGCTACAATGAGCAGTTCTTC	CASSLVLGGTGYNEQFF
-	TRBV7-9	TRBJ2-1	TRBD1	TGTGCCTTAAACGACCGGGACAGGGATAAATACAATGAGCAGTTCTTC	CALNDRDRDKYNEQFF
-	TRBV28	TRBJ2-7	-	TGTGCCAGCAGACGGGACGGTTCCTACGAGCAGTACTTC	CASRRDGSYEQYF
-	TRBV7-8	TRBJ2-1	-	TGTGCCAGCAGCTTAGGGGATTCGGCTAGCCTAGAGCCGCAGTTCTTC	CASSLGDSASLEPQFF
once	TRBV29-1	TRBJ2-7	TRBD2	TGCAGCGTAGCTAGCGGGATAAATTTCGGGGAGCAGTACTTC	CSVASGINFGEQYF
few	TRBV11-2	TRBJ2-1	TRBD2	TGTGCCAGCAGCTTAGTTACTAGCGGGAGGGAAAATGAGCAGTTCTTC	CASSLVTSGRENEQFF
-	TRBV29-1	TRBJ2-7	TRBD2	TGCAGCGTGGAGACTAGCTCCCGTTTGTGGCAGTACTTC	CSVETSSRLWQYF
-	TRBV5-1	TRBJ2-7	-	TGCGCCAGCAGCTTGGAGGTGACCTACGAGCAGTACTTC	CASSLEVTYEQYF
-	TRBV7-9	TRBJ1-1	-	TGTGCCAGCAGCTACGAGGACACTGAAGCTTTCTTT	CASSYEDTEAFF
-	TRBV6-5	TRBJ1-5	-	TGTGCCAGCAGTTACTCGGGTGATCAGCCCCAGCATTTT	CASSYSGDQPQHF
-	TRBV5-4	TRBJ2-2	-	TGTGCCAGCAGCCCCACCGCCGGGGAGCTGTTTTTT	CASSPTAGELFF
-	TRBV14	TRBJ1-2	TRBD1	TGTGCCAGCAGCCCAATACAGGGGGCGCCTAACTATGGCTACACCTTC	CASSPIQGAPNYGYTF
-	TRBV28	TRBJ1-2	TRBD1	TGTGCCAGCAGGCGAACAGGGGGCGGCGATGGCTACACCTTC	CASRRTGGGDGYTF
-	TRBV18	TRBJ2-2	-	TGTGCCAGCTCACCATCCCTAGAGGCCACCGGGGAGCTGTTTTTT	CASSPSLEATGELFF
-	TRBV4-3	TRBJ2-7	-	TGCGCCAGCAGCCAAGATAGGGCAGGCAATGCGGAGCAGTACTTC	CASSQDRAGNAEQYF
-	TRBV13	TRBJ1-3	-	TGTGCCAGCAGCTTGAGCGGATTCTCTGGAAACACCATATATTTT	CASSLSGFSGNTIYF
-	TRBV5-3	TRBJ2-7	TRBD2	TGTGCCAGAAGACTCGGACTAGCGGGAAGGAACTACGAGCAGTACTTC	CARRLGLAGRNYEQYF
-	TRBV5-6	TRBJ2-3	TRBD1	TGTGCCAGCAGCCGGACCTGGACAGGGAGCACAGATACGCAGTATTTT	CASSRTWTGSTDTQYF
-	TRBV30	TRBJ2-7	-	TGTGCCTGGAGTGCGGGGACCTACGAGCAGTACTTC	CAWSAGTYEQYF
-	TRBV7-9	TRBJ2-1	TRBD2	TGTGCCAGCAGCTTAAGTCTAGCGGGAGTACAGGAGCAGTTCTTC	CASSLSLAGVQEQFF
-	TRBV5-1	TRBJ2-7	TRBD1	TGCGCCAGCAGCTTAGGGACAGGGCTCGAGCAGTACTTC	CASSLGTGLEQYF
-	TRBV15	TRBJ2-7	TRBD1	TGTGCCACCAGCAAGGTGGGGACAGGGGTAGGCGAGCAGTACTTC	CATSKVGTGVGEQYF
-	TRBV5-1	TRBJ2-3	-	TGCGCCAGCAGCTTGGAGAAGGTGACAGATACGCAGTATTTT	CASSLEKVTDTQYF
-	TRBV9	TRBJ1-5	-	TGTGCCAGCAGCGTAGGAGCAGGGGCGGGTCAGCCCCAGCATTTT	CASSVGAGAGQPQHF
-	TRBV15	TRBJ2-1	TRBD2	TGTGCCACCAGCTCAGCGGGAGCCCATGGTGAGCAGTTCTTC	CATSSAGAHGEQFF
-	TRBV6-5	TRBJ1-1	-	TGTGCCAGCAGTTACACAGACATGAACACTGAAGCTTTCTTT	CASSYTDMNTEAFF
-	TRBV30	TRBJ2-7	-	TGTGCCTGGAGTGGGGATAGCGGCTACGAGCAGTACTTC	CAWSGDSGYEQYF
-	TRBV7-9	TRBJ1-2	TRBD1	TGTGCCAGCAGCTTTTCGGGACAGGGGGTACCGTATGGCTACACCTTC	CASSFSGQGVPYGYTF
-	TRBV2	TRBJ2-7	TRBD1	TGTGCCAGCAGTGAAGACCGGGGACAGGGGGCTTACGAGCAGTACTTC	CASSEDRGQGAYEQYF
-	TRBV19	TRBJ2-3	-	TGTGCCAGTAGCCCCCCCGGGTTTAATCGAGATACGCAGTATTTT	CASSPPGFNRDTQYF
-	TRBV13	TRBJ1-5	-	TGTGCCAGCAGCGTGAACAGGGACCCACCCCAGCATTTT	CASSVNRDPPQHF
-	TRBV6-1	TRBJ2-2	-	TGTGCCAGCAGTGAAGTTCAGGTGGCGGTAGCGAACACCGGGGAGCTGTTTTTT	CASSEVQVAVANTGELFF
-	TRBV4-1	TRBJ2-1	-	TGCGCCAGCAGCCAAGCGACCGGGAATTACAATGAGCAGTTCTTC	CASSQATGNYNEQFF
once	TRBV4-1	TRBJ2-1	-	TGCGCCAGCAGCCAAGAAATAGCGGATGAGCAGTTCTTC	CASSQEIADEQFF
-	TRBV9	TRBJ2-7	-	TGTGCCAGCAGCGTAGCCGGGGGGCTCGACGAGCAGTACTTC	CASSVAGGLDEQYF
-	TRBV15	TRBJ1-2	TRBD1	TGTGCCACCAGTCCCGACAGGGATGTCCCTCTAAACTATGGCTACACCTTC	CATSPDRDVPLNYGYTF